The 18 T cell receptor beta chains below come from one sample, sequenced in a study of beta chain features in type 1 diabetes. As every portion of the isolated RNA was reverse transcribed, the sequencing read expressed TCRB transcripts. The data were produced by immunoSEQ multiplex PCR, yet TCRdb's version contains in-frame clones alone and is incomplete. The repertoire includes about half a million clones, roughly an eighth of them detected once, and 0.045% to 0.06% sits in the top ten. The material sequenced was naive CD4+ T cells from blood. The receptors stem from a woman aged 18-35 years in good health.

In its sample, this clone was seen a few times. The V and J genes are TRBV6-6 and TRBJ2-1; possible D gene TRBD1, 5 bases. Germline lookup yields CDR1 MNHNY and CDR2 SVGAGI (reference sequence). The CDR3 runs 13 residues. V dropped 7 bases and J dropped 4 bases, with 11 bases sitting between them. This CDR3 reads CASTTPGYNEQFF. CDR3 bases: TGTGCCAGCACCACCCCAGGGTACAATGAGCAGTTCTTC.

This clone was counted between two and nine times. The chain recombines TRBV4-2 with TRBJ2-4; TRBD2 matches 10 bases. The J segment lost 0 bases and the V segment lost 0 bases, leaving 5 bases of the junction unmatched. The germline gives CDR1 LGHNA, CDR2 YNFKEQ. CDR3 length: 18 residues. The CDR3 DNA is TGTGCCAGCAGCCAAGAAGCTAGCGGGAGAGTAGCCAAAAACATTCAGTACTTC. Protein sequence: CASSQEASGRVAKNIQYF.

This clone was found a few times. The genes are TRBV29-1 and TRBJ1-5, with a possible D match to TRBD1 (6 bases). CDR3 length equals 13 residues. Germline CDR1 reads SQVTM; CDR2 reads ANQGSEA. Trimming removed 7 bases at V and 0 bases at J, with 10 bases between. The CDR3 loop reads CSGQVNSNQPQHF. In DNA, the CDR3 is TGCAGCGGACAGGTTAATAGCAATCAGCCCCAGCATTTT.

Remarks on this clone: Germline is not matched at one junction end, which may reflect a read error. The gene calls are TRBV5-1 and TRBJ2-5; tentative D call: TRBD1 (6 bases). CDR3 length: 15 residues. Germline loops: CDR1 SGHRS, CDR2 YFSETQ. This chain's CDR3 is CASNLKQGRPETQYF. In DNA form, the CDR3 reads TGCGCCAGCAACTTGAAACAGGGAAGGCCAGAGACCCAGTACTTC.

This clone turned up a few times. This sequence joins TRBV7-8 and TRBJ2-3, with TRBD2 matching 12 bases. The CDR3 consists of 15 residues. Germline CDR1 is SGHVS and CDR2 is FQNEAQ. J gave up 3 bases and V 7 bases, and 5 bases lay outside the gene matches. The CDR3 loop reads CASTGLAGITDTQYF. CDR3 coding DNA: TGTGCCAGCACCGGACTAGCGGGAATAACAGATACGCAGTATTTT.

The gene calls are TRBV11-3 and TRBJ2-3; TRBD2 matches at 9 bases. Unmatched junction bases numbered 8, after V lost 5 bases and J lost 2 bases. CDR1 SGHNT and CDR2 YENEEA come from the germline V gene. The CDR3 contains 16 residues. CDR3 nucleotides: TGTGCCAGCAGCGCGGGCCTAGCGGGGACCACAGATACGCAGTATTTT. It codes for CASSAGLAGTTDTQYF.

This clone was seen a few times. The rearrangement links TRBV9 to TRBJ2-5, with D uncertain. Trimming left V 2 bases short and J 1 base short, with 9 bases between. Germline assignment: CDR1 SGDLS and CDR2 YYNGEE. This CDR3 has 14 residues. The CDR3 DNA reads as TGTGCCAGCAGCGTGAGTCGGGCCCAAGAGACCCAGTACTTC. This gives the protein CASSVSRAQETQYF.

V is TRBV29-1 and J is TRBJ2-5, with 8 positions matching TRBD1. The V segment lost 3 bases and the J segment 3 bases; nucleotides outside the gene matches: 6. In germline, CDR1 is SQVTM, CDR2 ANQGSEA. The CDR3 extends over 14 amino acids. The chain's CDR3 is CSVDRGTGEETQYF. Written as DNA, the CDR3 is TGCAGCGTTGATCGGGGGACAGGAGAAGAGACCCAGTACTTC.

This clone turned up a few times. This CDR3 is CAISRTDQETQYF. In DNA form, the CDR3 reads TGTGCCATCAGCAGGACAGATCAAGAGACCCAGTACTTC. The chain links TRBV10-3 to TRBJ2-5, with D maybe TRBD1 (6 bases). CDR1 and CDR2 from the germline V gene are ENHRY and SYGVKD. This CDR3 spans 13 amino acids. V was shortened by 6 bases and J by 2 bases, with 10 bases between the two germline ends.

This clone was seen more than once but under ten times. The rearrangement joins TRBV7-2 to TRBJ1-5; 7 bases match TRBD1. After removal of 4 bases from V and 6 bases from J, the junction contained 3 bases not matched to a gene. The CDR3 has 13 amino acids. CDR1 SGHTA and CDR2 FQGNSA come from the germline V gene. CDR3 residues: CASSSGGSQPQHF. CDR3 nucleotides: TGTGCCAGCAGCTCAGGGGGAAGTCAGCCCCAGCATTTT.

This clone was observed a few times. The chain has TRBV7-2 and TRBJ1-5; no reliable D call. The CDR3 loop spans 13 amino acids. V lost 1 base and J lost 1, with 2 bases in between. Germline assignment: CDR1 SGHTA and CDR2 FQGNSA. The CDR3 protein is CASSLVSNQPQHF. DNA for the CDR3: TGTGCCAGCAGCTTAGTGAGCAATCAGCCCCAGCATTTT.

This clone appeared a few times. The CDR3 is CASSLQTGVGTEAFF. As DNA, the CDR3 is TGTGCCAGCAGCCTCCAGACGGGAGTCGGCACTGAAGCTTTCTTT. This sequence joins TRBV11-1 and TRBJ1-1, with unresolved D. Trimming took off 5 bases at V and 4 bases at J, with 17 bases between the two ends. The V gene's germline CDR1 is SGHAT and CDR2 FQDESV (reference sequence). The CDR3 is made up of 15 amino acids. Supplemented by reference TRBV11-1 and TRBJ1-1, the full variable domain reads EAEVAQSPRYKITEKSQAVAFWCDPISGHATLYWYRQILGQGPELLVQFQDESVVDDSQLPKDRFSAERLKGVDSTLKIQPAELGDSAMYLCASSLQTGVGTEAFFGQGTRLTVV.

The chain has TRBV7-9 and TRBJ2-5; tentative D call: TRBD1 (6 bases). The CDR3 contains 16 residues. The germline V gene has CDR1 SEHNR and CDR2 FQNEAQ (reference sequence). The V end lost 5 bases, the J end lost 5 bases, and 21 bases lay between the germline ends. CDR3 sequence (DNA): TGTGCCAGCAGCCCGAACCCCACTGGACAGTGGGAGACCCAGTACTTC. Amino acid sequence: CASSPNPTGQWETQYF.

This clone was detected many times. The gene calls are TRBV29-1 and TRBJ1-4; D not resolved. Deletions cut 4 bases from V and 5 bases from J, with 8 bases between. The CDR3 is made up of 12 amino acids. CDR1 and CDR2 (germline): SQVTM, ANQGSEA. CDR3 sequence (DNA): TGCAGCGTTGTGGGGAAGAATGAAAAACTGTTTTTT. This gives the protein CSVVGKNEKLFF.

The chain uses TRBV4-2 and TRBJ2-4; either TRBD1 or TRBD2 may fit D (6 bases each). The V gene lost 4 bases and the J gene lost 3 bases, with 16 bases spanning the gap. Germline lookup yields CDR1 LGHNA and CDR2 YNFKEQ. The CDR3 has 16 amino acids. In nucleotides, the CDR3 is TGTGCCAGCAGCCTCAGGGGAGGTTATGGCAAAAACATTCAGTACTTC. It yields the protein CASSLRGGYGKNIQYF.

This clone has just a few counts. V and J are TRBV10-3 and TRBJ2-1; 9 nucleotides match TRBD1. Per the germline V gene, CDR1 is ENHRY and CDR2 is SYGVKD. The CDR3 is 14 amino acids. V dropped 10 bases and J dropped 5; count of bases not matched to a gene: 9. The CDR3 nucleotides are TGTGCCACCGGTGGACAGGGGTTTGACAATGAGCAGTTCTTC. Its protein is CATGGQGFDNEQFF.

The rearrangement uses TRBV2 and TRBJ2-7; 9 bases are shared with TRBD1. The germline V gene has CDR1 SNHLY and CDR2 FYNNEI. This CDR3 spans 14 amino acids. V lost 7 bases and J lost 2; bases outside the gene matches: 6. The CDR3 DNA is TGTGCCAGCATCAGGGACAGGGAAGCCTACGAGCAGTACTTC. It is translated as CASIRDREAYEQYF.

There are a few counts of this clone. The gene calls are TRBV7-9 and TRBJ2-1, with no clear D. Germline values: CDR1 SEHNR, CDR2 FQNEAQ (reference sequence). The V gene lost 3 bases and the J gene lost 9 bases, with 9 bases spanning the gap. This CDR3 is built from 12 residues. CDR3 protein: CASSLGLAEQFF. CDR3 sequence (DNA): TGTGCCAGCAGCTTGGGGTTGGCTGAGCAGTTCTTC.